The 7 T cell receptor beta chains in this list originate from one sample, sequenced in a study of T cells in localized non-small cell lung cancer. Sequencing was performed with immunoSEQ multiplex PCR; in TCRdb, only in-frame clones are kept and a portion is missing. The table includes under 2,000 clones, 20% to 25% detected once. Sequenced material: normal lung tissue next to the tumor, taken before any cancer treatment. The receptors were gathered from a male donor aged 60 or over with stage I lung adenocarcinoma.

The chain uses TRBV6-8 and TRBJ2-7, with D hard to call. The CDR3 extends over 15 amino acids. Germline lookup yields CDR1 MNHGY and CDR2 SAAAGT. V was clipped by 10 bases and J by 2 bases, with 21 bases between them. Here the CDR3 reads CATSERPETPYEQYF. CDR3 nucleotides: TGTGCCACTTCAGAACGGCCCGAAACCCCCTACGAGCAGTACTTC.

This clone was seen more than once but under ten times. The V gene is TRBV6-8, the J gene TRBJ2-7; the D gene is possibly TRBD1 (6 bases). Trimming shortened V by 10 bases and J by 2 bases, and 18 bases separated the two germline ends. CDR1 is MNHGY and CDR2 is SAAAGT in the germline V gene. The CDR3 contains 14 residues. The CDR3 here is CAIIWTEETYEQYF. CDR3 nucleotide sequence: TGTGCCATCATCTGGACAGAAGAAACCTACGAGCAGTACTTC.

V is TRBV30 and J is TRBJ1-2; 7 nucleotides match TRBD1. This CDR3 comprises 14 residues. V lost 0 bases to trimming and J lost 4 bases; unmatched junction nucleotides: 5. CDR1 and CDR2 from the germline V gene are GTSNPN and SVGIG (reference sequence). CDR3 sequence reads: CAWSVLNRGYGYTF. The CDR3, as DNA: TGTGCCTGGAGTGTACTGAACAGGGGCTATGGCTACACCTTC.

The rearrangement links TRBV11-3 to TRBJ2-1; the D gene is possibly TRBD2 (6 bases). Germline V gene sequence: CDR1 SGHNT, CDR2 YENEEA. The CDR3 runs 15 residues. Trimming removed 3 bases from V and 0 bases from J, with 9 bases in between. The CDR3 DNA reads as TGTGCCAGCAGCTTGGACGGGAGCTCCTACAATGAGCAGTTCTTC. It codes for CASSLDGSSYNEQFF.

Regarding this clone: Within the sample, other DNA sequences also encode this same CDR3. The V call is TRBV6-8, the J call TRBJ2-6; perhaps TRBD1 as D (6 bases). This CDR3 has 16 amino acids. With 5 bases removed from V and 1 base from J, the gap between germline ends came to 12 bases. Germline V gives CDR1 MNHGY, CDR2 SAAAGT. The CDR3 region has the DNA TGTGCCAGCAGTGGAAGGACAGCATCTGGGGCCAACGTCCTGACTTTC. The encoded protein is CASSGRTASGANVLTF.

This clone is large. The V and J genes are TRBV6-8 and TRBJ2-2, with 9 bases fitting TRBD2. CDR1 is MNHGY and CDR2 is SAAAGT in the germline V gene. This CDR3 contains 14 residues. The CDR3 loop reads CAQGLAGFTGELFF. Written as DNA, the CDR3 is TGTGCGCAGGGCCTAGCGGGGTTCACCGGGGAGCTGTTTTTT.

The chain has TRBV15 and TRBJ1-2; 10 nucleotides match TRBD1. CDR1 and CDR2 from the germline V gene are LNHNV and YYDKDF (reference sequence). This CDR3 is built from 15 residues. V gave up 2 bases and J gave up 7 bases; unmatched junction bases: 7. As DNA, the CDR3 is TGTGCCACCAGCAGACCTGGGACAGGGGTAGGTGGCTACACCTTC. Translating gives CATSRPGTGVGGYTF.